This paragraph reports one T cell receptor beta chain. This sample was included in a study of blood T cell repertoires in COVID-19. Assay: immunoSEQ multiplex PCR; the TCRdb copy retains only in-frame clones and omits some. The table shows a few hundred thousand clones, with approximately 84% occurring only once. What the recovered Cohort 3 donors had was two negative PCRs, clearance, or symptom resolution. The CDR3 sequence is 14 residues long. V dropped 1 base and J dropped 3 bases, with 10 bases sitting between them. In germline, CDR1 is LGHDT, CDR2 YNNKEL (reference sequence). Specimen: PBMCs or T cells enriched from blood (not recorded which). The sequence was obtained from a woman aged 30 to 39 who had recovered from COVID-19. The chain uses TRBV3-1 (or the pseudogene TRBV3-2) and TRBJ2-7; D call uncertain. CDR3 sequence (DNA): TGTGCCAGCAGCCAAGGGCCTAGTGGCTACGAGCAGTACTTC. Its translation: CASSQGPSGYEQYF.